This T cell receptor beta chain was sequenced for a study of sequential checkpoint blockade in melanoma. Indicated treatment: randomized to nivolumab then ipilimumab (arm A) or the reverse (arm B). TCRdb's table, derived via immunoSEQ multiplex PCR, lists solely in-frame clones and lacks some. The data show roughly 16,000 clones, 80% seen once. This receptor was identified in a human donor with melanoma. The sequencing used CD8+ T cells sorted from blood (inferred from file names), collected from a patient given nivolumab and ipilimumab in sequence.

CDR3 residues: CASNWGGHEKLFF. The DNA for the CDR3 is TGTGCCAGCAATTGGGGAGGGCATGAAAAACTGTTTTTT. The genes are TRBV7-9 and TRBJ1-4; D ambiguous. The V gene lost 7 bases and the J gene lost 6 bases, with 12 bases spanning the gap. The CDR3 loop spans 13 amino acids. CDR1 SEHNR and CDR2 FQNEAQ come from the germline V gene (reference sequence). Variable domain in full (rest from reference TRBV7-9 and TRBJ1-4): DTGVSQNPRHKITKRGQNVTFRCDPISEHNRLYWYRQTLGQGPEFLTYFQNEAQLEKSRLLSDRFSAERPKGSFSTLEIQRTEQGDSAMYLCASNWGGHEKLFFGSGTQLSVL.